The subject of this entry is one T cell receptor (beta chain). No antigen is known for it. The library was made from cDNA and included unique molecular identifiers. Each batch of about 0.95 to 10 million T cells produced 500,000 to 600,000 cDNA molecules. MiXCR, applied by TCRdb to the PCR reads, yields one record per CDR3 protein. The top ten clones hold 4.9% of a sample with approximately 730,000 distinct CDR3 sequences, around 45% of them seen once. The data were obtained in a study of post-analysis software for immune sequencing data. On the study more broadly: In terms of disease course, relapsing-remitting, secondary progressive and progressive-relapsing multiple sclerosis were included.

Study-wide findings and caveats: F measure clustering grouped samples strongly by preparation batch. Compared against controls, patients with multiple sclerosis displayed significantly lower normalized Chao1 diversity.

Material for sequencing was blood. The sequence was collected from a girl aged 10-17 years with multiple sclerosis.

The CDR3 coding sequence is TGCGCCAGCAGCTTGGTCGGGGTGGAGGGCTACACCTTC. This encodes CASSLVGVEGYTF. The V call is TRBV5-1, the J call TRBJ1-2, with D unclear. The CDR3 loop spans 13 amino acids. The germline V gene has CDR1 SGHRS and CDR2 YFSETQ. Trimming took 0 bases from V and 8 from J, leaving 11 bases between them.